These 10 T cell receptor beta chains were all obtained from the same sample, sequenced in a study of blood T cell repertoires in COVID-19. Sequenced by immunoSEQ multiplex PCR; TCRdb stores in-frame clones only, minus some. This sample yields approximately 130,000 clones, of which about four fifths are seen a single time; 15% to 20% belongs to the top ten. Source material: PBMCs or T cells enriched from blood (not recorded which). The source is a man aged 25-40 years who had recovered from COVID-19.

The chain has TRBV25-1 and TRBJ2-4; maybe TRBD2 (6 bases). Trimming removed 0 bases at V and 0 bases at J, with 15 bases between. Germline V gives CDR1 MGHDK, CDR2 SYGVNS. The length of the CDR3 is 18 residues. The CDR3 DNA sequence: TGTGCCAGCAGTGAATATTCCCTCGGGAGTCCAGCCAAAAACATTCAGTACTTC. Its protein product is CASSEYSLGSPAKNIQYF. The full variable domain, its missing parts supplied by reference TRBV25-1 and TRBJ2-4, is EADIYQTPRYLVIGTGKKITLECSQTMGHDKMYWYQQDPGMELHLIHYSYGVNSTEKGDLSSESTVSRIRTEHFPLTLESARPSHTSQYLCASSEYSLGSPAKNIQYFGAGTRLSVL.

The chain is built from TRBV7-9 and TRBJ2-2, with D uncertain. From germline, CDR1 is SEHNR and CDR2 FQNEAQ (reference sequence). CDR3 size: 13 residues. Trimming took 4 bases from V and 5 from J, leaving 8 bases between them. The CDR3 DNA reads TGTGCCAGCAGCTCCGACTTGACCGGGGAGCTGTTTTTT. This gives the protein CASSSDLTGELFF.

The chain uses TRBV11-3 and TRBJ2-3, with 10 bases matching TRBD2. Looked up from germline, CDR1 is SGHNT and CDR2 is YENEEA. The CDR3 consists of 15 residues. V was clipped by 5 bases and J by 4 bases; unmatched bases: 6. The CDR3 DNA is TGTGCCAGCAGCCCGGGGACTAGCGCCCCAGATACGCAGTATTTT. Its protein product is CASSPGTSAPDTQYF.

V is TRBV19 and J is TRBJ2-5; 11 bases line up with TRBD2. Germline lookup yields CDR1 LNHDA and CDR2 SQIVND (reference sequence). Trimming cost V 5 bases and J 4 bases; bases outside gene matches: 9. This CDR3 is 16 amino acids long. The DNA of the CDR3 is TGTGCCAGTAGTCTCCTAGCGGGAGGTTTAGGAGAGACCCAGTACTTC. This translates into CASSLLAGGLGETQYF.

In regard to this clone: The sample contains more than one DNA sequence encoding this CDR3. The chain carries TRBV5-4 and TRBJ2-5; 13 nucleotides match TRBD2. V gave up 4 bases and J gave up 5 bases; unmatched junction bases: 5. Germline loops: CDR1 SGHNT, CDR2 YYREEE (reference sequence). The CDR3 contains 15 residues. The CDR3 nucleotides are TGTGCCAGCAGCCCTACTAGCGGGAGGGTGGAGACCCAGTACTTC. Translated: CASSPTSGRVETQYF.

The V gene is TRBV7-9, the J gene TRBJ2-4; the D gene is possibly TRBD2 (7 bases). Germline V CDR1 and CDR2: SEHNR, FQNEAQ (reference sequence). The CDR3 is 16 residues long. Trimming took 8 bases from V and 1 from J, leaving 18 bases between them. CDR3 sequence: CASERSGGDAKNIQYF. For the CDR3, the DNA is TGTGCCAGCGAACGTTCGGGGGGCGACGCCAAAAACATTCAGTACTTC.

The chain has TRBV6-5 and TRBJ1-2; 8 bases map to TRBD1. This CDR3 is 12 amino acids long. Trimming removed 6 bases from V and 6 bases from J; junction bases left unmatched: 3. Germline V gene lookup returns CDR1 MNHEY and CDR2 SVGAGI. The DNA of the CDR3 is TGTGCCAGCAGGCCAGGGGGCGATGGCTACACCTTC. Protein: CASRPGGDGYTF.

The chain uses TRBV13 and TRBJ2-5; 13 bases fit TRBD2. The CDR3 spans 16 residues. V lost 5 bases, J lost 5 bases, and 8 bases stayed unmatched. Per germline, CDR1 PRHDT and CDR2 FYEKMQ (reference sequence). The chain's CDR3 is CASSPPGLAGAETQYF. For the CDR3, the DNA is TGTGCCAGCAGCCCCCCCGGACTAGCGGGAGCGGAGACCCAGTACTTC. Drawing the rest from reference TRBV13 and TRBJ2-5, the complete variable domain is AAGVIQSPRHLIKEKRETATLKCYPIPRHDTVYWYQQGPGQDPQFLISFYEKMQSDKGSIPDRFSAQQFSDYHSELNMSSLELGDSALYFCASSPPGLAGAETQYFGPGTRLLVL.

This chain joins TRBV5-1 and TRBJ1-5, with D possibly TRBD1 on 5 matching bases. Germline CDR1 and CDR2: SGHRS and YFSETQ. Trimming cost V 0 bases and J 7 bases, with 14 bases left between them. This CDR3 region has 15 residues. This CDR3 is CASSLEGAQGQPQHF. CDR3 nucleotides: TGCGCCAGCAGCTTGGAAGGGGCTCAAGGGCAGCCCCAGCATTTT.

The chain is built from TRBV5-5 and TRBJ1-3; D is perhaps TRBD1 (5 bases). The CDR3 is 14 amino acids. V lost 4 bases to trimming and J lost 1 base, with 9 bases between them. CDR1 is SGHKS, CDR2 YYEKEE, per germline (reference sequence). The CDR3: CASSPGPSGNTIYF. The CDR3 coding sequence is TGTGCCAGCAGCCCAGGGCCTTCTGGAAACACCATATATTTT.